This T cell receptor (beta chain) was recovered during a study of cytomegalovirus exposure and HLA in healthy donors. Study outcomes and limitations: Reported performance of the classifier showed diagnosis of cytomegalovirus status with high specificity and sensitivity.

The protocol was immunoSEQ multiplex PCR, while the TCRdb copy is restricted to in-frame clones and leaves out a portion. The table has approximately 57,000 clones, 80% to 95% seen once. To note about this clone: Antigen: not known.

J was trimmed by 4 bases and V by 4 bases; bases with no gene match: 7. This CDR3 is 14 amino acids long. The germline V gene has CDR1 SGHNT and CDR2 YYREEE (reference sequence). The origin of this receptor is a woman between 18 and 29 years old in good health and CMV-seronegative. The chain uses TRBV5-4 and TRBJ1-1, with 7 nucleotides matching TRBD1. Sequencing input: PBMCs. The chain's CDR3 is CASSRIDRATEAFF. DNA of the CDR3: TGTGCCAGCAGCAGAATCGACAGGGCCACTGAAGCTTTCTTT.